Each of the 2 T cell receptor beta chains below was sequenced from the same sample in a study of blood T cells in healthy people across ages. Using a J-beta primer mix together with a sample-barcoded 5' primer, a second PCR was run for roughly 6 to 12 cycles. TCRdb passed the 5' RACE reads through MiXCR, listing each CDR3 protein once. Of some 1.5 million distinct CDR3 sequences in the sample, approximately 39% are singletons; the top ten hold about 3.8%. The sequenced material came from blood. These TCRs come from a woman aged 18 to 35 in good health.

The sample holds one count of this clonotype. Germline and junction disagree at one end, which may indicate a read error. The chain couples TRBV10-3 to TRBJ1-6; 7 bases line up with TRBD1. Germline V lookup: CDR1 ENHRY, CDR2 SYGVKD. The length of the CDR3 is 14 residues. The CDR3 protein is CAIRGGTDNLPLHF. The CDR3, as DNA: TGTGCCATCAGGGGGGGGACAGATAATTTACCCCTCCACTTT.

This clonotype was seen only once. This chain joins TRBV7-2 and TRBJ2-1; the match to TRBD2 covers 10 bases. Germline CDR1 SGHTA, CDR2 FQGNSA. The V gene end was trimmed by 3 bases and the J gene end by 6 bases; junction bases not matched to a gene: 5. The CDR3 has 15 residues. The CDR3 DNA reads as TGTGCCAGCAGCTTCCTAGCGGGAGTCTTCAATGAGCAGTTCTTC. As protein: CASSFLAGVFNEQFF.